The 11 T cell receptor beta chains listed next were all sequenced from one sample in a study of response to subunit inactivated influenza vaccine. TCRdb reprocessed the RT-PCR reads via MiXCR and lists one record per CDR3 protein. The sample includes approximately 160,000 distinct CDR3 sequences, about 10% of them seen just once. The specimen was CD8+ T cells sorted from PBMCs, collected around 25 months after vaccination. These receptors were obtained from a man aged 50-75 years who received an inactivated influenza vaccine.

This clonotype came up a few times. CDR3 residues: CATSSPVGTQYF. CDR3 bases: TGTGCCACCAGCAGCCCGGTCGGGACCCAGTACTTC. The chain uses TRBV15 and TRBJ2-5; no firm D call. This CDR3 region has 12 residues. CDR1 and CDR2 (germline): LNHNV, YYDKDF (reference sequence). Between the trimmed V and J ends, which lost 3 bases and 7 bases, there was a span of 9 bases.

This clonotype occurred a few times. The DNA of the CDR3 is TGCGCCAGCAGCCATGGGGACAGGCCGCAAGAGACCCAGTACTTC. This codes for CASSHGDRPQETQYF. This chain links TRBV4-1 with TRBJ2-5, with 8 bases lining up with TRBD1. Germline CDR1 and CDR2: MGHRA and YSYEKL. Trimming cost V 3 bases and J 2 bases; bases outside gene matches: 5. This CDR3 region has 15 residues.

The V call is TRBV19, the J call TRBJ2-2, with D possibly matching TRBD1 (6 bases). CDR1 and CDR2 (germline): LNHDA, SQIVND (reference sequence). Trimming took off 6 bases at V and 2 bases at J, with 13 bases between the two ends. The CDR3 has 15 residues. This CDR3 is CASSSGQTNTGELFF. The DNA for the CDR3 is TGTGCCAGTAGCTCCGGACAGACAAACACCGGGGAGCTGTTTTTT.

CDR3 protein: CASSSPSGGAYEQYF. CDR3 DNA: TGTGCCAGCAGTTCCCCAAGCGGGGGGGCCTACGAGCAGTACTTC. This rearrangement joins TRBV27 to TRBJ2-7; 10 nucleotides align to TRBD2. The germline V gene encodes CDR1 MNHEY and CDR2 SMNVEV (reference sequence). With V trimmed by 4 bases and J by 2 bases, 5 bases remained unmatched. The CDR3 is 15 residues long.

This clonotype was recorded a few times. The gene calls are TRBV5-1 and TRBJ2-7, with 7 bases identical to TRBD1. The CDR3 runs 13 residues. The ends lost 6 bases at V and 6 bases at J; junction bases unmatched: 9. CDR1 SGHRS and CDR2 YFSETQ come from the germline V gene. The CDR3 coding sequence is TGCGCCAGCACCCCCGGACAGGCTCTCGAGCAGTACTTC. It encodes CASTPGQALEQYF.

This clonotype was detected ten times or more. This chain joins TRBV28 and TRBJ2-1, with 7 bases lining up with TRBD2. This CDR3 has 14 amino acids. From germline, CDR1 is MDHEN and CDR2 SYDVKM. V lost 4 bases and J lost 2; bases outside the gene matches: 2. This CDR3 is CASSSSGAYNEQFF. CDR3 nucleotide sequence: TGTGCCAGCAGTTCGAGCGGGGCCTACAATGAGCAGTTCTTC.

This clonotype showed up many times. As DNA, the CDR3 is TGTGCCAGCAGATCCTGGCTAGCGGAAAAAGAGACCCAGTACTTC. The encoded protein is CASRSWLAEKETQYF. The chain recombines TRBV6-1 with TRBJ2-5; 7 bases align to TRBD2. The CDR3 runs 15 residues. Trimming at V came to 6 bases and at J to 3 bases, leaving 10 bases not matched to a gene. Germline V gives CDR1 MNHNS, CDR2 SASEGT.

The rearrangement uses TRBV6-2 or TRBV6-3 and TRBJ2-3, with 10 nucleotides matching TRBD2. The CDR3 is 14 residues long. Germline values: CDR1 MNHEY, CDR2 SVGEGT. Unmatched junction bases numbered 5, after V lost 7 bases and J lost 4 bases. CDR3 DNA: TGTGCCAGCACTAGCGGGAGAGCAGCAGATACGCAGTATTTT. This gives the protein CASTSGRAADTQYF.

This clonotype showed up just a few times. The chain links TRBV6-5 to TRBJ1-2; TRBD1 might be the D (5 bases). V was shortened by 2 bases and J by 3 bases, with 10 bases between the two germline ends. Looked up from germline, CDR1 is MNHEY and CDR2 is SVGAGI. This CDR3 is built from 14 residues. CDR3 sequence: CASSYGGSDYGYTF. The CDR3 DNA follows: TGTGCCAGCAGTTACGGGGGTAGCGACTATGGCTACACCTTC.

This clonotype was observed a handful of times. The chain employs TRBV10-3 and TRBJ2-1; 10 nucleotides align to TRBD2. Per germline, CDR1 ENHRY and CDR2 SYGVKD. V lost 5 bases and J lost 5; bases outside the gene matches: 6. The CDR3 length is 15 residues. The CDR3 DNA follows: TGTGCCATCAGTAAACTAGCGGGGTCGGACAATGAGCAGTTCTTC. Translated: CAISKLAGSDNEQFF.

DNA for the CDR3: TGCGCCAGCAGTCCTCCCGGGGTACAGGGATACACTGAAGCTTTCTTT. It specifies CASSPPGVQGYTEAFF. The genes are TRBV5-1 and TRBJ1-1, with D perhaps matching TRBD1 (6 bases). The CDR3 runs 16 residues. The germline V gene encodes CDR1 SGHRS and CDR2 YFSETQ. V lost 5 bases, J lost 3 bases, and 20 bases lay in between.